The entry that follows covers one TCR beta chain sequence. The sample is drawn from a study of blood T cell repertoires in COVID-19. About the research overall: Acute and convalescent COVID-19 samples came from the United States, Italy and Spain. PBMCs, B-cell-depleted T cells, or T cells provided the cDNA or gDNA that made up the material.

In the original workflow: Amplification of reference gene primers was used by the study to estimate nucleated cell counts. Profiled with immunoSEQ multiplex PCR; TCRdb holds only in-frame clones, not every one. For V, J and clone size, that table is used; D and trimming come from the DNA. Found here are fewer than 350,000 clones, roughly 88% of them singletons; the top ten hold 9.4%. The sequence was obtained from a man between 18 and 35 years old with active or convalescent COVID-19. Sequencing used peripheral blood.

The CDR3 reads CASSVAPGADGYTF. The CDR3, as DNA: TGTGCCAGCAGCGTAGCCCCGGGAGCGGATGGCTACACCTTC. The chain couples TRBV9 to TRBJ1-2; no firm D call. This CDR3 has 14 residues. The germline V gene encodes CDR1 SGDLS and CDR2 YYNGEE. V was cut by 0 bases and J by 6 bases, with 12 bases left in between.